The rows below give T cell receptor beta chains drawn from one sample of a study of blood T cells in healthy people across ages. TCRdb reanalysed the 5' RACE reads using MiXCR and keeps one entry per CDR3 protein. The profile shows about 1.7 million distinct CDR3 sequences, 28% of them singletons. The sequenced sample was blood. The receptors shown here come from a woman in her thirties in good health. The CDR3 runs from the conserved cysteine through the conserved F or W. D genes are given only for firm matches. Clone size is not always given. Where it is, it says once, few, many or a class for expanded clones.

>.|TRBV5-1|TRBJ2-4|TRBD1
CASSLAGQAQNIQYF
TGCGCCAGCAGCTTGGCCGGACAGGCCCAAAACATTCAGTACTTC
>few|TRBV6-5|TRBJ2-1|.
CASSYGGGDSVLNEQFF
TGTGCCAGCAGTTACGGCGGCGGAGACAGCGTCCTCAATGAGCAGTTCTTC
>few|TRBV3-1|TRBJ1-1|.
CASSQEQGEAFF
TGTGCCAGCAGCCAAGAACAGGGTGAAGCTTTCTTT
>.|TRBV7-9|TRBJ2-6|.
CASSSVGRGAFGANVLTF
TGTGCCAGCAGCTCCGTGGGCCGGGGGGCTTTTGGGGCCAACGTCCTGACTTTC
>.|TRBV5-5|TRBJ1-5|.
CASSFAGDSNQPQHF
TGTGCCAGCAGCTTCGCAGGAGATAGCAATCAGCCCCAGCATTTT
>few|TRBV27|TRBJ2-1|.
CASSGGRSPYNEQFF
TGTGCCAGCAGTGGGGGGCGGTCCCCCTACAATGAGCAGTTCTTC
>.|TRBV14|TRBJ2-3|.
CASSPARIGKDTQYF
TGTGCCAGCAGCCCGGCAAGGATAGGTAAAGATACGCAGTATTTT
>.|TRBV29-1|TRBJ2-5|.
CSVRLSASQETQYF
TGCAGCGTTCGGCTTAGCGCAAGCCAAGAGACCCAGTACTTC
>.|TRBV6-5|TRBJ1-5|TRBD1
CASRSDRGNQPQHF
TGTGCCAGCAGATCTGACAGGGGCAATCAGCCCCAGCATTTT
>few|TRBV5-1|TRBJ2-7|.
CASSRIPLRGFAYEQYF
TGCGCCAGCAGCCGAATTCCTCTTCGGGGATTTGCCTACGAGCAGTACTTC
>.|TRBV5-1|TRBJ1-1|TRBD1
CASSSTGVNTKAFF
TGCGCCAGCAGCTCGACAGGGGTGAACACTAAAGCTTTCTTT
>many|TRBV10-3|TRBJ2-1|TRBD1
CAISRPGQGYNEQFF
TGTGCCATCAGCCGGCCGGGACAGGGTTATAATGAGCAGTTCTTC
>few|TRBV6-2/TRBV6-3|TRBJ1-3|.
CASRTTGLSGNTIYF
TGTGCCAGCAGGACAACAGGTCTCTCTGGAAACACCATATATTTT
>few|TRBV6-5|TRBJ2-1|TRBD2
CASSSWVSGIRNNEQFF
TGTGCCAGCAGTTCCTGGGTCAGCGGGATAAGAAACAATGAGCAGTTCTTC
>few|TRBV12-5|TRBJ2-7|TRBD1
CASAGSPGGFITNYEQYF
TGCGCTAGTGCTGGCAGTCCAGGGGGCTTTATAACAAACTACGAGCAGTACTTC
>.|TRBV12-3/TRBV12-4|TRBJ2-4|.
CASSKTGTQAKNIQYF
TGTGCCAGCAGCAAGACAGGTACCCAAGCCAAAAACATTCAGTACTTC
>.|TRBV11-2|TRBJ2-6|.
CASSIRGLGGASYSGANVLTF
TGTGCCAGCAGTATACGAGGGTTGGGGGGCGCTTCTTACTCTGGGGCCAACGTCCTGACTTTC
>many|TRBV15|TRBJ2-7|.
CATSREFGTSEQYF
TGTGCCACCAGCAGAGAATTTGGGACGAGCGAGCAGTACTTC
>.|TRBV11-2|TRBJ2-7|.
CASSPTSGTPHEQYF
TGTGCCAGCAGCCCAACCTCAGGGACTCCCCACGAGCAGTACTTC
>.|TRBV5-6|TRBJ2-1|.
CASSLFSLDEQFF
TGTGCCAGCAGCTTATTCTCCCTTGATGAGCAGTTCTTC
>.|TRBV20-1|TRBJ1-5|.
CSAMLMGQGKQPQHF
TGCAGTGCTATGTTGATGGGGCAGGGAAAGCAGCCCCAGCATTTT
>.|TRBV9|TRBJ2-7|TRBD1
CASSVEGTGGYEQYF
TGTGCCAGCAGCGTAGAAGGGACAGGGGGCTACGAGCAGTACTTC